Shown below are 13 T cell receptor beta chains from a single sample sequenced in a study of OX40 agonist ivuxolimab in advanced cancers. Generated by immunoSEQ multiplex PCR, the TCRdb table keeps only in-frame clones and is missing some. The table lists some 100,000 clones, around 90% of them singletons, with under 0.8% in the top ten. Source: CD4+ or CD8+ T cells sorted from blood, taken in a trial of the OX40 agonist ivuxolimab. Receptors originate from an adult with an advanced solid tumor such as melanoma, head and neck, liver or kidney cancer.

This chain connects TRBV10-3 to TRBJ1-5; 9 nucleotides match TRBD1. Germline CDR1 is ENHRY and CDR2 is SYGVKD. The ends lost 6 bases at V and 0 bases at J; junction bases unmatched: 3. The CDR3 runs 15 residues. The CDR3 DNA reads TGTGCCATCAGGGACAGGGGAAATAGCAATCAGCCCCAGCATTTT. Amino acids: CAIRDRGNSNQPQHF.

As for this clone: Sequence at one end of the junction differs from germline and may be a read error. V usage is TRBV7-7 and J usage is TRBJ2-5; 10 bases fit TRBD2. CDR1 is SSHAT, CDR2 FNYEAQ, per germline (reference sequence). This CDR3 is 15 amino acids long. The CDR3 region is CASSWGLARGETQYF. DNA of the CDR3: TGTGCTAGCAGCTGGGGACTAGCGAGGGGAGAGACCCAGTACTTC.

This clone occurred a few times. The chain couples TRBV11-3 to TRBJ2-7; D possibly matches TRBD1 or TRBD2 (6 bases each). The CDR3 is 13 amino acids. The V gene's germline CDR1 is SGHNT and CDR2 YENEEA. Trimming removed 4 bases from V and 5 bases from J, with 12 bases in between. Here the CDR3 DNA reads TGTGCCAGCAGCTCCCGGGGGCGGAACGAGCAGTACTTC. It is translated as CASSSRGRNEQYF.

The chain recombines TRBV7-2 with TRBJ2-5; D ambiguous. V lost 6 bases and J lost 7, with 15 bases in between. This CDR3 has 13 residues. The germline V gene has CDR1 SGHTA and CDR2 FQGNSA. This CDR3 reads CASSQDGPGTQYF. In nucleotides, the CDR3 is TGTGCCAGCAGTCAAGACGGGCCTGGGACCCAGTACTTC.

This clone was detected a few times. This chain uses TRBV5-1 with TRBJ1-1; possibly TRBD1 for D (5 bases). This CDR3 is built from 14 residues. The ends were cut back, 4 bases at V and 5 bases at J, with 15 bases in the middle. From germline, CDR1 is SGHRS and CDR2 YFSETQ. Written as DNA, the CDR3 is TGCGCCAGCAGCGCCTTAATTGGGGGGACTGAAGCTTTCTTT. Its protein product is CASSALIGGTEAFF.

This rearrangement joins TRBV5-6 to TRBJ2-1, with 10 nucleotides matching TRBD2. This CDR3 has 14 residues. V dropped 4 bases and J dropped 7; count of bases not matched to a gene: 5. From germline, CDR1 is SGHDT and CDR2 YYEEEE. The chain's CDR3 is CASSQRGGRNEQFF. The CDR3 DNA reads as TGTGCCAGCAGCCAGCGGGGGGGCCGGAATGAGCAGTTCTTC.

The sample holds a few counts of this clone. The chain joins TRBV27 to TRBJ2-5, with a tentative D call TRBD2 (6 bases). Germline V gene lookup returns CDR1 MNHEY and CDR2 SMNVEV (reference sequence). The CDR3 consists of 14 residues. Trimming left V 4 bases short and J 4 bases short, with 13 bases between. CDR3 sequence: CASSSGLTGETQYF. The DNA of the CDR3 is TGTGCCAGCAGTTCCGGACTAACAGGAGAGACCCAGTACTTC.

In DNA, the CDR3 is TGTGCCAGCAGCTTAGAGAGAATATCCTATGAGGGCTACACCTTC. Translation: CASSLERISYEGYTF. This chain uses TRBV11-2 with TRBJ1-2, with no clear D. The germline CDR1 and CDR2 sequences are SGHAT and FQNNGV. CDR3 size: 15 residues. Trimming left V 0 bases short and J 8 bases short, with 16 bases between. The full variable domain, its missing parts supplied by reference TRBV11-2 and TRBJ1-2, is EAGVAQSPRYKIIEKRQSVAFWCNPISGHATLYWYQQILGQGPKLLIQFQNNGVVDDSQLPKDRFSAERLKGVDSTLKIQPAKLEDSAVYLCASSLERISYEGYTFGSGTRLTVV.

The CDR3: CASSLYNPGELFF. DNA for the CDR3: TGCGCCAGCAGCTTGTATAACCCCGGGGAGCTGTTTTTT. The V gene is TRBV5-1, the J gene TRBJ2-2; D gene ambiguous. Trimming left V 1 base short and J 6 bases short, with 7 bases between. The germline CDR1 and CDR2 sequences are SGHRS and YFSETQ. The CDR3 spans 13 residues.

CDR3 sequence (DNA): TGTGCCAGTAGTATGATGGCAGGGGTGGGGCAGCCCCAGCATTTT. It translates to CASSMMAGVGQPQHF. The chain is built from TRBV19 and TRBJ1-5; tentatively, D is TRBD1 (6 bases). The ends were cut back, 3 bases at V and 7 bases at J, with 16 bases in the middle. This CDR3 has 15 amino acids. CDR1 is LNHDA and CDR2 is SQIVND in the germline V gene (reference sequence).

This rearrangement joins TRBV19 to TRBJ1-5; TRBD1 might be the D (5 bases). CDR1 and CDR2 from the germline V gene are LNHDA and SQIVND (reference sequence). This CDR3 region has 17 residues. V lost 3 bases, J lost 3 bases, and 18 bases lay in between. The CDR3 nucleotides read TGTGCCAGTAGTATGGGGGGGTTGGCAGGAGACAATCAGCCCCAGCATTTT. Amino acid sequence: CASSMGGLAGDNQPQHF.

J is TRBJ2-7 and V is TRBV11-2; TRBD1 matches at 9 bases. The CDR3 extends over 18 amino acids. Germline V lookup: CDR1 SGHAT, CDR2 FQNNGV. The ends lost 4 bases at V and 2 bases at J; junction bases unmatched: 15. CDR3 region: CASSSLRATGGNPYEQYF. The CDR3 nucleotides read TGTGCCAGCAGCTCTCTTCGGGCCACAGGGGGCAATCCCTACGAGCAGTACTTC.

The V gene is TRBV6-4, the J gene TRBJ1-1, with D uncertain. Trimming left V 5 bases short and J 4 bases short, with 11 bases between. CDR3 length: 13 amino acids. The germline V gene encodes CDR1 MRHNA and CDR2 SNTAGT. This chain's CDR3 is CASSPQPGTEAFF. The CDR3 region has the DNA TGTGCCAGCAGTCCCCAGCCTGGCACTGAAGCTTTCTTT.